This T cell receptor beta chain was recovered during a study of cytotoxic CD8 clonotypes in ibrutinib-treated CLL. Study at large: Productive templates per sample averaged almost 260,000; productive rearrangements, roughly 100,000.

Overall study results and limits: Baseline clonality, above age-matched healthy donor levels, tracked circulating CD8+ T-cell counts.

Germline V CDR1 and CDR2: WSHSY, SAAADI. The CDR3 covers 14 residues. V gave up 4 bases and J gave up 3 bases, with 10 bases separating them. Some clones are missing from TCRdb's copy, which holds only in-frame ones; the method was immunoSEQ multiplex PCR. This sample has around 92,000 clones, with more than 70% found just once. The authors obtained roughly 2.2 micrograms of genomic DNA from cryopreserved PBMCs for TCR beta libraries. To note about this clone: Its antigen is not known.

The sample was PBMCs, taken after 24 months of ibrutinib treatment. The genes are TRBV10-2 and TRBJ1-5; perhaps TRBD1 as D (6 bases). This TCR derives from a human donor with chronic lymphocytic leukemia. CDR3 region: CASSATGFNQPQHF. In nucleotides, the CDR3 is TGCGCCAGCAGTGCGACAGGATTCAATCAGCCCCAGCATTTT.